This is a list of T cell receptor beta chains from one sample in a study of cytomegalovirus exposure and HLA in healthy donors. The data were produced by immunoSEQ multiplex PCR, yet TCRdb's version contains in-frame clones alone and is incomplete. The sample gives around 130,000 clones, around 80% of which show up once; 5.3% is in the top ten. What was sequenced was PBMCs. All receptors derive from a man aged 25 to 40 in good health and CMV-seronegative. Both conserved end residues are part of each CDR3. A D gene is named only where the DNA matches it firmly. Part of the rows lack a size; the others show once, few, many or a class for expanded clones.

abundance	v_gene	j_gene	d_gene	CDR3aa	CDR3nt
NA	TRBV4-1	TRBJ1-5	TRBD1	CASSQEGTGRNQPQHF	TGCGCCAGCAGCCAAGAGGGGACAGGGCGCAATCAGCCCCAGCATTTT
NA	TRBV6-1	TRBJ2-1	TRBD1	CASSAGTGAYNEQFF	TGTGCCAGCAGTGCCGGGACAGGAGCCTACAATGAGCAGTTCTTC
NA	TRBV5-1	TRBJ1-1	NA	CASSLVGVNTEAFF	TGCGCCAGCAGCTTGGTAGGGGTGAACACTGAAGCTTTCTTT
NA	TRBV6-1	TRBJ2-1	TRBD2	CASSELAGAGNEQFF	TGTGCCAGCAGTGAACTAGCGGGAGCTGGCAATGAGCAGTTCTTC
NA	TRBV10-1	TRBJ2-3	NA	CASSIGVDSTDTQYF	TGCGCCAGCAGCATAGGGGTTGATTCCACAGATACGCAGTATTTT
NA	TRBV7-9	TRBJ2-2	TRBD2	CASSLTGGSTGELFF	TGTGCCAGCAGCTTAACGGGGGGGAGCACCGGGGAGCTGTTTTTT
NA	TRBV5-4	TRBJ2-3	NA	CASSLDSSTDTQYF	TGTGCCAGCAGCTTAGACAGTAGCACAGATACGCAGTATTTT
NA	TRBV2	TRBJ2-1	NA	CASSEYRGGEQFF	TGTGCCAGCAGTGAGTACAGGGGAGGTGAGCAGTTCTTC
NA	TRBV6-5	TRBJ2-7	NA	CASSLSRVYEQYF	TGTGCCAGCTCTTTGTCGCGGGTCTACGAGCAGTACTTC
NA	TRBV5-1	TRBJ2-2	TRBD2	CASSDFSGAPNTGELFF	TGCGCCAGCAGCGACTTTAGCGGGGCCCCGAACACCGGGGAGCTGTTTTTT
NA	TRBV5-1	TRBJ2-1	TRBD2	CASSWAGGQYNEQFF	TGCGCCAGCAGCTGGGCGGGGGGCCAGTACAATGAGCAGTTCTTC
NA	TRBV7-8	TRBJ2-7	NA	CASSTTGGPYEQYF	TGTGCCAGCAGCACGACCGGGGGTCCCTACGAGCAGTACTTC
NA	TRBV28	TRBJ2-3	NA	CASSSPWTESTDTQYF	TGTGCCAGCAGTTCACCTTGGACAGAAAGCACAGATACGCAGTATTTT
NA	TRBV25-1	TRBJ2-7	TRBD1	CASSQTGLEQYF	TGTGCCAGCAGCCAGACAGGGCTCGAGCAGTACTTC
NA	TRBV7-2	TRBJ2-2	NA	CASSITGTGELFF	TGTGCCAGCAGCATAACAGGGACCGGGGAGCTGTTTTTT
NA	TRBV5-4	TRBJ1-2	NA	CASSLAQINGYTF	TGTGCCAGCAGCTTGGCCCAGATTAATGGCTACACCTTC
NA	TRBV30	TRBJ2-3	NA	CAWGLANTDTQYF	TGTGCCTGGGGGCTCGCAAACACAGATACGCAGTATTTT
NA	TRBV28	TRBJ1-2	NA	CASRTHSPYGYTF	TGTGCCAGCAGGACCCACAGCCCCTATGGCTACACCTTC
NA	TRBV5-6	TRBJ2-3	TRBD1	CASSFGQGQDTQYF	TGTGCCAGCAGCTTCGGACAGGGCCAAGATACGCAGTATTTT
NA	TRBV29-1	TRBJ2-1	TRBD2	CSVGPSGTHNEQFF	TGCAGCGTTGGCCCTAGCGGGACCCACAATGAGCAGTTCTTC
NA	TRBV6-6	TRBJ2-2	NA	CASCTGFGELFF	TGTGCCAGTTGCACCGGTTTCGGGGAGCTGTTTTTT
many	TRBV2	TRBJ2-2	NA	CASNQERTGELFF	TGTGCCAGCAATCAGGAAAGGACCGGGGAGCTGTTTTTT
NA	TRBV28	TRBJ1-1	TRBD1	CASSPDRGYTEAFF	TGTGCCAGCAGCCCAGACAGGGGATACACTGAAGCTTTCTTT
NA	TRBV5-4	TRBJ2-5	NA	CASSLGRGQETQYF	TGTGCCAGCAGCTTGGGAAGGGGCCAAGAGACCCAGTACTTC
NA	TRBV5-1	TRBJ2-1	NA	CASTPRSGVDYNEQFF	TGCGCCAGCACCCCTCGTAGTGGAGTAGACTACAATGAGCAGTTCTTC
NA	TRBV2	TRBJ2-1	TRBD2	CASSEGLAGFYNEQFF	TGTGCCAGCAGTGAAGGATTAGCGGGGTTCTACAATGAGCAGTTCTTC
NA	TRBV29-1	TRBJ2-5	NA	CSVIGSTGLSQYF	TGCAGCGTTATCGGGTCTACGGGGTTGTCCCAGTACTTC
NA	TRBV4-1	TRBJ1-5	NA	CASSQGPGEGVGQPQHF	TGCGCCAGCAGCCAAGGGCCCGGAGAAGGGGTTGGTCAGCCCCAGCATTTT
NA	TRBV6-1	TRBJ2-7	NA	CASSEEWSGEQYF	TGTGCCAGCAGTGAAGAATGGTCCGGCGAGCAGTACTTC
NA	TRBV6-1	TRBJ1-2	NA	CASAETHYGYTF	TGTGCCAGCGCAGAGACTCACTATGGCTACACCTTC
NA	TRBV25-1	TRBJ2-7	NA	CASNTGFYEQYF	TGTGCCAGCAACACGGGTTTCTACGAGCAGTACTTC
NA	TRBV28	TRBJ1-1	NA	CASRTSDRNTEAFF	TGTGCCAGCAGAACCTCAGACAGGAACACTGAAGCTTTCTTT
once	TRBV5-1	TRBJ1-4	NA	CASSTGTGEEKLFF	TGCGCCAGCAGCACCGGGACTGGAGAGGAAAAACTGTTTTTT
NA	TRBV28	TRBJ2-5	NA	CATQTGPWQETQYF	TGTGCCACCCAGACAGGACCATGGCAGGAGACCCAGTACTTC
few	TRBV5-5	TRBJ1-5	NA	CASSLGERSNQPQHF	TGTGCCAGCAGCTTGGGTGAGCGTAGCAATCAGCCCCAGCATTTT
NA	TRBV28	TRBJ1-1	NA	CASSLGQGWTEAFF	TGTGCCAGCAGTTTAGGGCAGGGGTGGACTGAAGCTTTCTTT
NA	TRBV10-1	TRBJ1-1	TRBD1	CASSEPSQGMRAFF	TGCGCCAGCAGTGAGCCATCACAGGGGATGCGGGCTTTCTTT